This entry is about one T cell receptor beta chain. This record comes from a study of blood T cell repertoires in COVID-19. Overall study context: Sources were T cells, B-cell-depleted T cells, or PBMCs; the material itself was cDNA or gDNA.

V lost 4 bases and J lost 0; bases outside the gene matches: 6. This CDR3 region has 15 residues. The germline V gene has CDR1 SGHTA and CDR2 FQGNSA. Measured with immunoSEQ multiplex PCR; TCRdb has only the in-frame clones, and not every one. The table lists 130,000 or so clones, more than 70% of them singletons. The source of this sequence is a human donor in a cohort sampled during active COVID-19. The sample consisted of peripheral blood. The rearrangement uses TRBV7-2 and TRBJ2-7; 7 bases are shared with TRBD2. The CDR3 loop is CASSYAWGGSYEQYF. In DNA, the CDR3 is TGTGCCAGCAGCTACGCTTGGGGGGGCTCCTACGAGCAGTACTTC.